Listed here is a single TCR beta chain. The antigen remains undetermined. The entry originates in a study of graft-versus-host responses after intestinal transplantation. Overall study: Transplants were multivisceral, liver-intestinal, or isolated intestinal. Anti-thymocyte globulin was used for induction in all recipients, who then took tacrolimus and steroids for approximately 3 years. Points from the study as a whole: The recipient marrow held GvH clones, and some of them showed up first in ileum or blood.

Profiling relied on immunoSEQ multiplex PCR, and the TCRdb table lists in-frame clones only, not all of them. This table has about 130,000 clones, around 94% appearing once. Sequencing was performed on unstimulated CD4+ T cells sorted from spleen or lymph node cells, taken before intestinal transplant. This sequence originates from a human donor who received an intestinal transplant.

The CDR3 DNA sequence: TGTGCCAGCAGTTGGCTAGCGGGGCACCAGAACACCGGGGAGCTGTTTTTT. Protein sequence: CASSWLAGHQNTGELFF. The chain has TRBV27 and TRBJ2-2; 9 bases are shared with TRBD2. Germline CDR1 and CDR2: MNHEY and SMNVEV (reference sequence). With 4 bases clipped from V and 1 base from J, the junction kept 7 bases outside the gene matches. The CDR3 loop spans 17 amino acids.